Shown below are 6 T cell receptor beta chains from a single sample sequenced in a study of cytotoxic CD8 clonotypes in ibrutinib-treated CLL (dated by TCRdb to the early 2020s). Receptor libraries were prepared by the immunoSEQ multiplex PCR assay. In its TCRdb copy, this immuneACCESS table keeps in-frame sequences only and misses some clones. Where compared with another copy, unresolved V genes explain less than half of these, and the others have no known cause. Here the sample has about 130,000 clones; about four fifths occur a single time. Of the sample, 13% is held by the ten largest clones. The time point label here, explained by the study, means: 12 to 13 months on ibrutinib. Sequencing used PBMCs, obtained after 12 months of ibrutinib treatment. The receptors originated from a human donor with chronic lymphocytic leukemia.

This chain joins TRBV5-5 and TRBJ2-1; D not resolved. Germline-derived CDR1 and CDR2 are SGHKS and YYEKEE (reference sequence). The V gene lost 2 bases and the J gene lost 5 bases, with 11 bases spanning the gap. The CDR3 consists of 14 residues. The CDR3 spells CASSFVGLNNEQFF. The CDR3 DNA follows: TGTGCCAGCAGCTTCGTGGGATTGAACAATGAGCAGTTCTTC.

The chain combines TRBV6-5 with TRBJ2-5; possibly TRBD2 for D (6 bases). Germline lookup yields CDR1 MNHEY and CDR2 SVGAGI. CDR3 length: 12 amino acids. The V end was cut by 6 bases, the J end by 9 bases, with 14 bases between. In DNA form, the CDR3 reads TGTGCCAGCAGCACCGTGGAGGGCCCCCAGTACTTC. Its protein is CASSTVEGPQYF.

V usage is TRBV7-6 and J usage is TRBJ2-7; maybe TRBD1 (5 bases). CDR1 and CDR2 (germline): SGHVS, FNYEAQ. V was cut by 8 bases and J by 7 bases, with 18 bases left in between. This CDR3 is 13 amino acids long. CDR3 sequence reads: CASSPPGMREQYF. The CDR3 DNA reads TGTGCCAGCTCCCCCCCAGGGATGAGGGAGCAGTACTTC.

This clone was counted a few times. The chain couples TRBV15 to TRBJ2-7, with 7 bases aligning to TRBD2. Unmatched junction bases numbered 4, after V lost 0 bases and J lost 2 bases. Germline lookup yields CDR1 LNHNV and CDR2 YYDKDF (reference sequence). The CDR3 has 15 residues. This CDR3 is CATSRDSSGTYEQYF. DNA for the CDR3: TGTGCCACCAGCAGAGATTCTAGCGGAACCTACGAGCAGTACTTC.

This chain joins TRBV5-1 and TRBJ1-2; the match to TRBD1 covers 12 bases. Germline V gene lookup returns CDR1 SGHRS and CDR2 YFSETQ. J was trimmed by 7 bases and V by 2 bases; bases with no gene match: 9. There are 16 residues in the CDR3. The CDR3 sequence: CASSFNPGQGAFGYTF. Written as DNA, the CDR3 is TGCGCCAGCAGCTTCAACCCGGGACAGGGGGCGTTTGGCTACACCTTC.

The rearrangement links TRBV4-2 to TRBJ2-1, with D possibly TRBD1 on 6 matching bases. Germline CDR1 is LGHNA and CDR2 is YNFKEQ. This CDR3 has 15 amino acids. V was clipped by 2 bases and J by 3 bases, with 11 bases between them. In DNA form, the CDR3 reads TGTGCCAGCAGCCAAAAGGGGGACCTCTACAATGAGCAGTTCTTC. Its translation: CASSQKGDLYNEQFF.